What follows are 27 T cell receptor beta chains derived from one specimen sequenced in a study of T-cell reconstitution after alpha-beta-depleted transplantation in children. A TCRbeta library incorporating unique molecular identifiers was prepared. TCRdb re-called the PCR reads through MiXCR, storing one row per CDR3 protein. The profile covers around 580,000 distinct CDR3 sequences, with 27% appearing a single time and 30% to 40% taken by the ten largest. The sequencing used PBMCs, collected before TCRalphabeta/CD19-depleted stem cell transplant. The origin of the receptors is a boy younger than two with Wiskott-Aldrich syndrome, due to receive a stem cell transplant.

CDR3 DNA sequence: TGTGCCAGCTCACCTCGACAGGGCGATGAGCAGTTCTTC. Protein: CASSPRQGDEQFF. The V gene is TRBV18, the J gene TRBJ2-1; 7 bases fit TRBD1. Germline CDR1 KGHSH, CDR2 LQKENI. Trimming cost V 3 bases and J 8 bases; bases outside gene matches: 4. The CDR3 spans 13 residues.

This clonotype was counted a few times. The chain recombines TRBV13 with TRBJ2-7; TRBD1 agrees at 12 bases. Germline V CDR1 and CDR2: PRHDT, FYEKMQ (reference sequence). CDR3 length: 16 amino acids. The junction had 6 bases not matched to a gene; V was cut back by 4 bases and J by 2 bases. In DNA form, the CDR3 reads TGTGCCAGCAGCTCTGAATGGGACAGGGGGCCCTACGAGCAGTACTTC. The encoded protein is CASSSEWDRGPYEQYF.

This clonotype was counted once. This rearrangement joins TRBV27 to TRBJ2-5; D perhaps matches TRBD1 (6 bases). CDR1 MNHEY and CDR2 SMNVEV come from the germline V gene (reference sequence). The CDR3 sequence is 15 residues long. The V end lost 5 bases, the J end lost 3 bases, and 16 bases lay between the germline ends. CDR3 residues: CASSRRVRGKETQYF. Here the CDR3 DNA reads TGTGCCAGCAGTCGCCGGGTCAGGGGAAAAGAGACCCAGTACTTC.

V and J are TRBV12-3 or TRBV12-4 and TRBJ2-7; 7 nucleotides line up with TRBD2. This CDR3 is 13 amino acids long. Germline trimming cut 3 bases from V and 6 bases from J; bases unmatched to any gene: 5. The CDR3 bases are TGTGCCAGCAGTTTTTCCATAGCGGGCGAGCAGTACTTC. It codes for CASSFSIAGEQYF.

Ten or more counts support this clonotype. This sequence joins TRBV5-1 and TRBJ2-1; 7 bases line up with TRBD2. V gave up 0 bases and J gave up 6 bases; unmatched junction bases: 3. Germline CDR1 SGHRS, CDR2 YFSETQ. CDR3 size: 14 residues. The CDR3 DNA sequence: TGCGCCAGCAGCTTGGGGACTAGTAGCAATGAGCAGTTCTTC. Translation gives CASSLGTSSNEQFF.

This clonotype was recorded a few times. This chain connects TRBV10-3 to TRBJ1-1; 8 nucleotides align to TRBD1. This CDR3 has 15 residues. The germline V gene has CDR1 ENHRY and CDR2 SYGVKD. V was pared by 0 bases and J by 5 bases, with 5 bases of the junction left unmatched. The CDR3 sequence: CAISESRTGRTEAFF. Here the CDR3 DNA reads TGTGCCATCAGTGAGTCTAGGACAGGGAGAACTGAAGCTTTCTTT.

In its sample, this clonotype was seen a few times. The chain links TRBV20-1 to TRBJ2-1, with 10 positions matching TRBD2. This CDR3 spans 13 amino acids. Per germline, CDR1 DFQATT and CDR2 SNEGSKA (reference sequence). With 3 bases clipped from V and 7 bases from J, the junction kept 3 bases outside the gene matches. CDR3: CSASLAGVNEQFF. CDR3 DNA: TGCAGTGCTAGCCTAGCGGGAGTTAATGAGCAGTTCTTC.

This clonotype was recorded a few times. The chain employs TRBV7-2 and TRBJ1-4; D is perhaps TRBD1 (5 bases). The length of the CDR3 is 15 residues. Germline CDR1 SGHTA, CDR2 FQGNSA. The V and J ends lost 1 base and 7 bases respectively, with 13 bases between them. This CDR3 is CASSLDGRDSEKLFF. The CDR3 coding sequence is TGTGCCAGCAGCTTAGATGGCAGGGACTCTGAAAAACTGTTTTTT.

This clonotype occurred a few times. J is TRBJ1-1 and V is TRBV10-3, with 7 positions matching TRBD1. The CDR3 contains 14 residues. V dropped 2 bases and J dropped 6; count of bases not matched to a gene: 6. Germline-derived CDR1 and CDR2 are ENHRY and SYGVKD. CDR3 nucleotide sequence: TGTGCCATCAGTGAGCAGGGGGTAAAGGCTGAAGCTTTCTTT. It yields the protein CAISEQGVKAEAFF.

This chain uses TRBV9 with TRBJ2-7, with TRBD2 matching 10 bases. Germline CDR1 SGDLS, CDR2 YYNGEE. This CDR3 is built from 15 residues. The V and J ends lost 2 bases and 1 base, in that order; junction bases with no gene match: 3. The CDR3, as DNA: TGTGCCAGCAGCGTCACTAGCGGGGCTTCCTACGAGCAGTACTTC. Its protein is CASSVTSGASYEQYF.

The sample holds a few counts of this clonotype. This chain links TRBV12-3 or TRBV12-4 with TRBJ2-7; TRBD2 is a possible D gene (6 bases). This CDR3 has 12 amino acids. Between the trimmed V and J ends, which lost 3 bases and 7 bases, there was a span of 10 bases. The CDR3 coding sequence is TGTGCCAGCAGTTTCGCTCTAGCGGAGCAGTACTTC. As protein: CASSFALAEQYF.

The rearrangement joins TRBV27 to TRBJ2-6; weak D call: TRBD1 (7 bases). V lost 6 bases and J 0 bases, leaving 18 bases between the germline ends. Germline lookup yields CDR1 MNHEY and CDR2 SMNVEV (reference sequence). The CDR3 consists of 18 residues. The DNA for the CDR3 is TGTGCCAGCAGCCAAAGGCGGGACAGCCGCTCTGGGGCCAACGTCCTGACTTTC. Residues: CASSQRRDSRSGANVLTF. Combining the CDR3 with reference TRBV27 and TRBJ2-6 gives the whole variable domain EAQVTQNPRYLITVTGKKLTVTCSQNMNHEYMSWYRQDPGLGLRQIYYSMNVEVTDKGDVPEGYKVSRKEKRNFPLILESPSPNQTSLYFCASSQRRDSRSGANVLTFGAGSRLTVL.

This clonotype was seen a few times. V usage is TRBV29-1 and J usage is TRBJ1-4; no reliable D call. The germline V gene encodes CDR1 SQVTM and CDR2 ANQGSEA. CDR3 length: 12 amino acids. Between the trimmed V and J ends, which lost 1 base and 8 bases, there was a span of 8 bases. DNA of the CDR3: TGCAGCGTTGAAGCTTTTGGAGAAAAACTGTTTTTT. Translation gives CSVEAFGEKLFF.

The chain couples TRBV27 to TRBJ2-2; TRBD2 is a possible D gene (5 bases). V was clipped by 0 bases and J by 7 bases, with 9 bases between them. This CDR3 region has 14 residues. Germline assignment: CDR1 MNHEY and CDR2 SMNVEV (reference sequence). Written as DNA, the CDR3 is TGTGCCAGCAGTTTATCCCCGAGCGGCGGGGAGCTGTTTTTT. This translates into CASSLSPSGGELFF.

This clonotype was observed a handful of times. The chain links TRBV27 to TRBJ2-2; 8 nucleotides agree with TRBD2. The germline CDR1 and CDR2 sequences are MNHEY and SMNVEV (reference sequence). V lost 5 bases and J lost 0; bases outside the gene matches: 5. This CDR3 contains 16 residues. CDR3 sequence: CASSREGLTNTGELFF. CDR3 sequence (DNA): TGTGCCAGCAGTCGGGAGGGGCTTACGAACACCGGGGAGCTGTTTTTT.

This clonotype was recorded a few times. The rearrangement joins TRBV10-3 to TRBJ2-5; 7 bases line up with TRBD2. Trimming took 4 bases from V and 4 from J; bases not matched to a gene: 6. CDR1 is ENHRY, CDR2 SYGVKD, per germline. The CDR3 is 14 residues long. Written as DNA, the CDR3 is TGTGCCATCAGTGCTGCTGGGGGGGGAGAGACCCAGTACTTC. As protein: CAISAAGGGETQYF.

This chain uses TRBV15 with TRBJ2-2, with TRBD1 matching over 10 bases. This CDR3 spans 14 amino acids. V shed 9 bases and J 5 bases; nucleotides not matched to a gene: 6. Germline V gives CDR1 LNHNV, CDR2 YYDKDF (reference sequence). The CDR3, as DNA: TGTGCCACTACGGACAGGGGGGCAACCGGGGAGCTGTTTTTT. Translated: CATTDRGATGELFF.

The chain has TRBV29-1 and TRBJ2-3; the D gene is possibly TRBD1 (6 bases). The CDR3 spans 13 residues. Germline CDR1 reads SQVTM; CDR2 reads ANQGSEA. V shed 4 bases and J shed 3 bases, with 11 bases lying between them. Here the CDR3 reads CSVGYRATDTQYF. CDR3 DNA: TGCAGCGTTGGTTACAGGGCGACAGATACGCAGTATTTT.

The chain has TRBV15 and TRBJ1-1; tentative D call: TRBD1 (5 bases). CDR3 size: 15 residues. Trimming removed 1 base from V and 4 bases from J, with 13 bases in between. CDR1 LNHNV and CDR2 YYDKDF come from the germline V gene (reference sequence). CDR3 protein: CATSRARGGGTEAFF. Here the CDR3 DNA reads TGTGCCACCAGCAGAGCTCGGGGCGGGGGCACTGAAGCTTTCTTT.

This clonotype occurred a few times. The gene calls are TRBV29-1 and TRBJ2-5; possibly TRBD1 or TRBD2 for D (5 bases each). The germline gives CDR1 SQVTM, CDR2 ANQGSEA. V was clipped by 1 base and J by 2 bases, with 20 bases between them. CDR3 length: 17 amino acids. As DNA, the CDR3 is TGCAGCGTTGAAGTGGGGGACGTCTTCCTGGGACAAGAGACCCAGTACTTC. Its protein product is CSVEVGDVFLGQETQYF.

V and J are TRBV12-3 or TRBV12-4 and TRBJ1-5; no clear D gene. V lost 3 bases and J lost 6, with 9 bases in between. This CDR3 is 13 amino acids long. The CDR3 protein is CASSFAGLQPQHF. Here the CDR3 DNA reads TGTGCCAGCAGTTTTGCCGGGCTTCAGCCCCAGCATTTT.

This clonotype was seen more than once but under ten times. The CDR3 loop reads CASSHSEPYNEQFF. CDR3 bases: TGCGCCAGCAGCCATTCGGAGCCCTACAATGAGCAGTTCTTC. This chain joins TRBV4-1 and TRBJ2-1; no definite D call. The CDR3 runs 14 residues. CDR1 MGHRA and CDR2 YSYEKL come from the germline V gene. The ends were cut back, 3 bases at V and 2 bases at J, with 8 bases in the middle.

This chain joins TRBV18 and TRBJ1-5; D gene uncertain. This CDR3 is built from 15 residues. Germline CDR1 reads KGHSH; CDR2 reads LQKENI. Trimming shortened V by 3 bases and J by 3 bases, and 12 bases separated the two germline ends. The CDR3 is CASSPWSGLNQPQHF. The CDR3 DNA reads TGTGCCAGCTCACCTTGGAGCGGACTCAATCAGCCCCAGCATTTT.

This clonotype was picked up a small number of times. The chain joins TRBV29-1 to TRBJ2-1; 9 positions match TRBD1. Per germline, CDR1 SQVTM and CDR2 ANQGSEA. The V segment lost 7 bases and the J segment 8 bases; nucleotides outside the gene matches: 6. The CDR3 totals 12 residues. In nucleotides, the CDR3 is TGCAGCGGGTACAGGGGGCCCGATGAGCAGTTCTTC. Translated, it gives CSGYRGPDEQFF.

The chain uses TRBV12-3 or TRBV12-4 and TRBJ2-1; D is perhaps TRBD1 (5 bases). Trimming took 1 base from V and 4 from J, leaving 11 bases between them. CDR3 length: 15 amino acids. CDR3 sequence reads: CASSLGQPGYNEQFF. The CDR3 nucleotides read TGTGCCAGCAGTTTAGGACAGCCAGGTTACAATGAGCAGTTCTTC.

The rearrangement uses TRBV7-6 and TRBJ1-3; 9 positions match TRBD1. The CDR3 is 17 residues long. CDR1 is SGHVS and CDR2 is FNYEAQ in the germline V gene. V trimming: 5 bases; J trimming: 3 bases; junction bases outside the gene matches: 11. CDR3 amino acids: CASSPRDRAFLGNTIYF. The CDR3 DNA follows: TGTGCCAGCAGCCCAAGGGACAGGGCATTTCTTGGAAACACCATATATTTT.

The genes are TRBV6-2 or TRBV6-3 and TRBJ2-7; TRBD2 might be the D (5 bases). V dropped 4 bases and J dropped 6 bases, with 10 bases sitting between them. Germline V lookup: CDR1 MNHEY, CDR2 SVGEGT. The CDR3 contains 12 residues. CDR3 amino acids: CASSSREFEQYF. CDR3 DNA: TGTGCCAGCAGTTCCCGGGAATTCGAGCAGTACTTC.